Listed below are T cell receptor beta chains from one sample, sequenced in a study of shared clonotypes between healthy human individuals. Method: immunoSEQ multiplex PCR; TCRdb's copy keeps in-frame clones and lacks some. This table has about 2,100,000 clones, about 92% appearing once. The sequenced sample was naive CD8+ T cells from PBMCs. Receptors originate from a man aged 18 to 35 in good health. Some clones in this sample may be carry-over from other donors' samples. The CDR3 runs from the conserved cysteine through the conserved F or W. A D gene is named only where the DNA matches it firmly. Clone size is given for some rows only: seen once, a few or many times, or a class if the clone is expanded.

-	TRBV5-1	TRBD2	TRBJ2-7	CASSLGLAADYEQYF	TGCGCCAGCAGCTTAGGACTAGCGGCGGACTACGAGCAGTACTTC
-	TRBV7-6	TRBD2	TRBJ2-1	CASSSFSGLAGGEQFF	TGTGCCAGCAGCTCCTTCTCGGGACTAGCGGGAGGTGAGCAGTTCTTC
-	TRBV28	-	TRBJ2-5	CASSLFEDRDFQETQYF	TGTGCCAGCAGTTTATTCGAGGACCGAGACTTCCAAGAGACCCAGTACTTC
-	TRBV12-5	TRBD2	TRBJ2-3	CASSQTSGTYTDTQYF	TGTGCTAGTTCTCAGACTAGCGGGACTTACACAGATACGCAGTATTTT
once	TRBV27	-	TRBJ2-4	CASSSGLTGWGLAKNIQYF	TGTGCCAGCAGTTCGGGACTCACCGGTTGGGGACTAGCCAAAAACATTCAGTACTTC
-	TRBV5-3	-	TRBJ1-5	CARSPRRTLYSNQPQHF	TGTGCCAGAAGCCCACGCAGGACACTCTATAGCAATCAGCCCCAGCATTTT
-	TRBV18	TRBD1	TRBJ2-7	CASSPAEGTVTYEQYF	TGTGCCAGCTCACCAGCGGAAGGGACAGTGACCTACGAGCAGTACTTC
-	TRBV4-3	-	TRBJ2-7	CASSQEGSGSSYEQYF	TGCGCCAGCAGCCAAGAAGGATCCGGAAGCTCCTACGAGCAGTACTTC
once	TRBV9	TRBD1	TRBJ1-2	CASSAGTGGIYGYTF	TGTGCCAGCAGCGCCGGGACAGGGGGCATCTATGGCTACACCTTC
-	TRBV6-5	-	TRBJ2-2	CASSIRHAGELFF	TGTGCCAGTTCAATACGACACGCCGGGGAGCTGTTTTTT
-	TRBV7-9	TRBD1	TRBJ2-7	CASSPRTGFGAYEQYF	TGTGCCAGCAGCCCCAGGACAGGGTTTGGGGCCTACGAGCAGTACTTC
-	TRBV19	-	TRBJ2-6	CASRNSPGRDLSGANVLTF	TGTGCCAGTAGAAACAGCCCGGGACGGGACCTCTCTGGGGCCAACGTCCTGACTTTC
-	TRBV29-1	TRBD1	TRBJ1-4	CSALTGGEKLFF	TGCAGCGCTCTGACAGGGGGAGAAAAACTGTTTTTT
-	TRBV7-6	-	TRBJ2-2	CASSPRDANTGELFF	TGTGCCAGCAGCCCGAGGGACGCGAACACCGGGGAGCTGTTTTTT
-	TRBV7-9	-	TRBJ2-6	CASSAGAGANVLTF	TGTGCCAGCAGCGCGGGTGCTGGGGCCAACGTCCTGACTTTC
-	TRBV5-6	-	TRBJ1-4	CASSLNEKLFF	TGTGCCAGCAGCTTGAACGAAAAACTGTTTTTT
-	TRBV27	-	TRBJ2-7	CASREGHSYEQYF	TGTGCCAGCCGGGAAGGACATTCCTACGAGCAGTACTTC
-	TRBV4-1	-	TRBJ1-5	CASSQGVPGRELNQPQHF	TGCGCCAGCAGCCAGGGTGTGCCGGGGAGGGAGCTAAATCAGCCCCAGCATTTT
-	TRBV27	TRBD2	TRBJ2-3	CASGSDPGGDTQYF	TGTGCCAGCGGTTCGGATCCGGGGGGAGATACGCAGTATTTT
-	TRBV10-3	-	TRBJ2-5	CAISAGPETQYF	TGTGCCATCAGTGCGGGTCCTGAGACCCAGTACTTC
-	TRBV9	TRBD1	TRBJ2-6	CASTYHRDRTKSDVLTF	TGTGCCAGCACTTACCACCGGGACAGAACCAAAAGCGACGTCCTGACTTTC
-	TRBV6-7	TRBD2	TRBJ2-7	CAITPGLSDPQYF	TGTGCCATTACTCCGGGACTAAGCGACCCTCAGTACTTC
-	TRBV19	-	TRBJ2-7	CASSFGETYEQYF	TGTGCCAGTAGTTTCGGGGAGACCTACGAGCAGTACTTC
-	TRBV10-2	-	TRBJ2-7	CASSESRGYEQYF	TGCGCCAGCAGTGAGTCGAGAGGCTACGAGCAGTACTTC
-	TRBV5-4	TRBD1	TRBJ1-1	CASSSDRGNTEAFF	TGTGCCAGCAGCTCCGACAGGGGGAACACTGAAGCTTTCTTT
once	TRBV5-5	-	TRBJ1-1	CASSLSPQLMNTEAFF	TGTGCCAGCAGCTTGTCCCCGCAGCTCATGAACACTGAAGCTTTCTTT
-	TRBV27	-	TRBJ2-7	CASSPLGSGAYEQYF	TGTGCCAGCAGTCCCCTAGGCAGCGGCGCCTACGAGCAGTACTTC
-	TRBV27	TRBD2	TRBJ2-1	CASSSGTSGSNEQFF	TGTGCCAGCAGTTCGGGGACTAGCGGGAGCAATGAGCAGTTCTTC
-	TRBV9	TRBD1	TRBJ2-2	CASGEQGGLGELFF	TGTGCCAGCGGGGAACAGGGGGGCCTCGGGGAGCTGTTTTTT